These 12 T cell receptor beta chains were all obtained from the same sample, sequenced in a study of T cells in Graves' hyperthyroidism and ophthalmopathy. What was amplified from RNA transcripts were TCR beta CDR3 regions. Researchers ran a first-round RT-PCR on the TCR CDR3 using the HTBI primer set. TCRdb fed the multiplex PCR reads into MiXCR, producing one record per CDR3 protein. The sample shows under 650,000 distinct CDR3 sequences, about a sixth of them seen only once. Material: blood. These receptors all come from a woman under 40 with Graves' hyperthyroidism.

This clonotype turned up a few times. The rearrangement joins TRBV29-1 to TRBJ1-5; no clear D. This CDR3 contains 13 residues. With 4 bases removed from V and 2 bases from J, the gap between germline ends came to 9 bases. CDR1 and CDR2 from the germline V gene are SQVTM and ANQGSEA. CDR3 nucleotides: TGCAGCGTTGGATCTCGGCGCAATCAGCCCCAGCATTTT. Its translation is CSVGSRRNQPQHF.

On this clonotype itself: Since no conserved phenylalanine or tryptophan closes the CDR3, a read error is the likely cause. This chain connects TRBV27 to TRBJ2-2, with D unclear. Looked up from germline, CDR1 is MNHEY and CDR2 is SMNVEV (reference sequence). The V gene lost 3 bases and the J gene lost 2 bases, with 7 bases spanning the gap. The CDR3 covers 14 residues. The CDR3 loop is CASSFGSNTGELFS. CDR3 DNA sequence: TGTGCCAGCAGTTTCGGCAGTAACACCGGGGAGCTGTTTTCT.

The chain links TRBV7-8 to TRBJ2-5; no reliable D call. V lost 6 bases and J lost 5, with 16 bases in between. The CDR3 is made up of 14 amino acids. CDR1 and CDR2 from the germline V gene are SGHVS and FQNEAQ. DNA of the CDR3: TGTGCCAGCAGACGCATACTTTCTGGGGAGACCCAGTACTTC. This translates into CASRRILSGETQYF.

This clonotype came up many times. The DNA for the CDR3 is TGTGCCAGCAGCCACAGGGTAGGCCAAGAGACCCAGTACTTC. This gives the protein CASSHRVGQETQYF. The chain is built from TRBV7-9 and TRBJ2-5; perhaps TRBD1 as D (6 bases). V lost 5 bases and J lost 1, with 11 bases in between. The CDR3 extends over 14 amino acids. CDR1 and CDR2 from the germline V gene are SEHNR and FQNEAQ (reference sequence).

This clonotype was detected many times. This chain links TRBV28 with TRBJ2-1; D is perhaps TRBD2 (5 bases). There are 12 residues in the CDR3. CDR1 is MDHEN and CDR2 is SYDVKM in the germline V gene. V shed 10 bases and J shed 2 bases, with 9 bases lying between them. In DNA form, the CDR3 reads TGTGCCACCCGAGGGACCTACAATGAGCAGTTCTTC. It is translated as CATRGTYNEQFF.

This clonotype was seen repeatedly, ten times or more. This chain joins TRBV11-3 and TRBJ2-5; 13 bases line up with TRBD2. The V gene end was trimmed by 4 bases and the J gene end by 2 bases; junction bases not matched to a gene: 10. Germline V gene sequence: CDR1 SGHNT, CDR2 YENEEA. The CDR3 loop spans 18 amino acids. The CDR3 sequence is CASSSSGLAGVRQETQYF. DNA for the CDR3: TGTGCCAGCAGCTCGTCCGGACTAGCGGGAGTAAGACAAGAGACCCAGTACTTC.

This clonotype appeared many times. The V and J genes are TRBV27 and TRBJ1-2; tentatively, D is TRBD1 (6 bases). V was pared by 4 bases and J by 5 bases, with 14 bases between. The germline CDR1 and CDR2 sequences are MNHEY and SMNVEV (reference sequence). The CDR3 is 14 residues long. In DNA form, the CDR3 reads TGTGCCAGCAGTTCCGGGACACCGCTGTATGGCTACACCTTC. It is translated as CASSSGTPLYGYTF.

This clonotype was recorded at least ten times. The chain uses TRBV2 and TRBJ1-3; the match to TRBD1 covers 7 bases. The CDR3 is made up of 16 amino acids. The J segment lost 0 bases and the V segment lost 4 bases, leaving 6 bases of the junction unmatched. Germline values: CDR1 SNHLY, CDR2 FYNNEI. CDR3 loop: CASSVQQGTSGNTIYF. The CDR3 nucleotides read TGTGCCAGCAGTGTTCAACAGGGGACCTCTGGAAACACCATATATTTT.

There are many counts of this clonotype. The genes are TRBV20-1 and TRBJ2-7, with TRBD1 matching 9 bases. CDR1 DFQATT and CDR2 SNEGSKA come from the germline V gene (reference sequence). V lost 6 bases to trimming and J lost 7 bases; unmatched junction nucleotides: 10. The CDR3 length is 13 residues. In nucleotides, the CDR3 is TGCAGTGCCCCGGGACAGGGAGTGAGGGAGCAGTACTTC. Its translation: CSAPGQGVREQYF.

V gene TRBV24-1 combines with J gene TRBJ2-1; D might be TRBD1 or TRBD2, each matching 5 bases. V dropped 6 bases and J dropped 1 base, with 12 bases sitting between them. Germline V lookup: CDR1 KGHDR, CDR2 SFDVKD. The CDR3 is 15 residues long. CDR3 protein: CATSPGAGSYNEQFF. DNA of the CDR3: TGTGCCACCAGTCCCGGGGCAGGGTCCTACAATGAGCAGTTCTTC.

The chain couples TRBV7-9 to TRBJ1-1; D perhaps matches TRBD1 (6 bases). Trimming shortened V by 1 base and J by 1 base, and 10 bases separated the two germline ends. Per germline, CDR1 SEHNR and CDR2 FQNEAQ (reference sequence). CDR3 length: 15 amino acids. The CDR3 region has the DNA TGTGCCAGCAGCTTAGGCCGGGGACAGAACACTGAAGCTTTCTTT. This sequence encodes CASSLGRGQNTEAFF.

The rearrangement joins TRBV20-1 to TRBJ2-1; D unclear. Germline CDR1 is DFQATT and CDR2 is SNEGSKA (reference sequence). The CDR3 is 15 amino acids. The V end was cut by 5 bases, the J end by 3 bases, with 17 bases between. CDR3 sequence (DNA): TGCAGTGCTTATCTCTTGGTCTCTTACTACAATGAGCAGTTCTTC. This encodes CSAYLLVSYYNEQFF.